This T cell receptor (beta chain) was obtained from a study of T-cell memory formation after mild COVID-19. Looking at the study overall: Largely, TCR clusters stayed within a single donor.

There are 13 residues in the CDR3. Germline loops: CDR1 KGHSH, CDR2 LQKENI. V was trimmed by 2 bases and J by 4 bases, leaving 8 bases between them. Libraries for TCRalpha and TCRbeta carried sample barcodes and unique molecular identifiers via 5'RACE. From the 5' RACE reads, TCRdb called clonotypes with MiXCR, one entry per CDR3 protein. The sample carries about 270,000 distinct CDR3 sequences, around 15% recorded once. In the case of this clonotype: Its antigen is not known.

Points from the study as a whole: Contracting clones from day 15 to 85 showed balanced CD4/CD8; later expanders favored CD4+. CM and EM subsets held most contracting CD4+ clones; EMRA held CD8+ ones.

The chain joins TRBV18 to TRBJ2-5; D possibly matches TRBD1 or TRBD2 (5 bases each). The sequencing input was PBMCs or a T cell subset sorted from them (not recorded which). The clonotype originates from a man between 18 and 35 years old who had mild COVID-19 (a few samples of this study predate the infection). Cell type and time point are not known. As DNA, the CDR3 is TGTGCCAGCTCACCAGGGGGTTCAGAGACCCAGTACTTC. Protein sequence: CASSPGGSETQYF.